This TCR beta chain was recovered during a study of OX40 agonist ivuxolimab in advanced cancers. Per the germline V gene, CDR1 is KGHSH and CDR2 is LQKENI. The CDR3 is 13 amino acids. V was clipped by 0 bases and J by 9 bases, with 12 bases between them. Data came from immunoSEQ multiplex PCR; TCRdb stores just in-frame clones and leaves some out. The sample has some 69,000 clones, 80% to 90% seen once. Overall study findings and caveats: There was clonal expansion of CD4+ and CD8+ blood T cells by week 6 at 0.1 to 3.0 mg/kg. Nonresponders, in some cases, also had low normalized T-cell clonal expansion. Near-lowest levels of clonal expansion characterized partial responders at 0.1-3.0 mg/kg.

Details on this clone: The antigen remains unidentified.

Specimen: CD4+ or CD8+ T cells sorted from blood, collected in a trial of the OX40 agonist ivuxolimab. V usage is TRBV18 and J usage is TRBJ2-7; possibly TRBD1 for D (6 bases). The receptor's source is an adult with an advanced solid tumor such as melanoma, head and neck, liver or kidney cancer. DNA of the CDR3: TGTGCCAGCTCACCACCGAGGGGGTTGGGGCAGTACTTC. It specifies CASSPPRGLGQYF. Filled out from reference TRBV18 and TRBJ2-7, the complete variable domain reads NAGVMQNPRHLVRRRGQEARLRCSPMKGHSHVYWYRQLPEEGLKFMVYLQKENIIDESGMPKERFSAEFPKEGPSILRIQQVVRGDSAAYFCASSPPRGLGQYFGPGTRLTVT.